The 8 T cell receptor beta chains reported below all come from one sample, sequenced in a study of a mutant IDH1 vaccine in newly diagnosed glioma. Antigens for these TCRs are unknown. Clones were read by immunoSEQ multiplex PCR, and TCRdb kept only the in-frame ones, dropping some. The table lists approximately 56,000 clones, approximately 65% of them singletons. Noted time point: week 47, end of study. All doses held 300 ug of mutant IDH1 20-mer peptide, with topical imiquimod. The material sequenced was peripheral blood mononuclear cells (PBMCs), taken from a glioma patient whose treatment included an IDH1 peptide vaccine. The receptors were gathered from a man aged 35 to 55 with glioma. Some clones in this sample may be carry-over from other donors' samples.

This chain connects TRBV7-8 to TRBJ2-5; no firm D call. With 2 bases removed from V and 4 bases from J, the gap between germline ends came to 17 bases. CDR3 length: 16 amino acids. Germline V gene lookup returns CDR1 SGHVS and CDR2 FQNEAQ. CDR3 in DNA: TGTGCCAGCAGCTTATTTCGTGACCACCTCGGAGAGACCCAGTACTTC. Its protein product is CASSLFRDHLGETQYF.

Here the CDR3 DNA reads TGCGCCAGCGCAAGAGGGGGGGCCCAAGAGACCCAGTACTTC. Protein product: CASARGGAQETQYF. The J gene is TRBJ2-5, the V gene TRBV5-1, with TRBD2 as a possible D gene (7 bases). Per germline, CDR1 SGHRS and CDR2 YFSETQ. This CDR3 comprises 14 residues. Deletions cut 7 bases from V and 1 base from J, with 14 bases between.

In its sample, this clone was seen once. The chain joins TRBV7-9 to TRBJ2-7; D is tentatively TRBD1 or TRBD2 (5 bases each). This CDR3 comprises 14 residues. Looked up from germline, CDR1 is SEHNR and CDR2 is FQNEAQ (reference sequence). V was clipped by 1 base and J by 2 bases, with 9 bases between them. The CDR3 spells CASSLGGFTYEQYF. As DNA, the CDR3 is TGTGCCAGCAGCTTAGGGGGGTTTACCTACGAGCAGTACTTC.

The chain combines TRBV11-2 with TRBJ2-1, with 9 bases aligning to TRBD2. V lost 5 bases to trimming and J lost 9 bases; unmatched junction nucleotides: 11. This CDR3 contains 15 residues. Looked up from germline, CDR1 is SGHAT and CDR2 is FQNNGV. The CDR3 region has the DNA TGTGCCAGCAGCCAGGTGGCGGGGGGGCGCTCTGAGCAGTTCTTC. Its protein is CASSQVAGGRSEQFF.

V usage is TRBV2 and J usage is TRBJ1-1, with D unresolved. This CDR3 has 13 amino acids. Germline V CDR1 and CDR2: SNHLY, FYNNEI. Trimming took 7 bases from V and 5 from J, leaving 14 bases between them. This CDR3 reads CASTLFLGTEAFF. In nucleotides, the CDR3 is TGTGCCAGCACCCTGTTCTTGGGGACTGAAGCTTTCTTT. Complete variable domain (other parts from reference TRBV2 and TRBJ1-1): EPEVTQTPSHQVTQMGQEVILRCVPISNHLYFYWYRQILGQKVEFLVSFYNNEISEKSEIFDDQFSVERPDGSNFTLKIRSTKLEDSAMYFCASTLFLGTEAFFGQGTRLTVV.

The count of this clone is one. The chain has TRBV5-6 and TRBJ1-5; D unresolved. Germline V gives CDR1 SGHDT, CDR2 YYEEEE. The CDR3 spans 15 residues. V was cut by 1 base and J by 2 bases, with 10 bases left in between. The CDR3 reads CASSLMGSGNQPQHF. The CDR3 DNA reads as TGTGCCAGCAGCTTGATGGGGAGCGGCAATCAGCCCCAGCATTTT.

The V gene is TRBV6-5, the J gene TRBJ1-3; D remains ambiguous. The CDR3 has 14 amino acids. Trimming pared 2 bases from V and 0 bases from J, leaving 5 bases between. Per the germline V gene, CDR1 is MNHEY and CDR2 is SVGAGI. In nucleotides, the CDR3 is TGTGCCAGCAGTTACGGCGTCTCTGGAAACACCATATATTTT. Amino acid sequence: CASSYGVSGNTIYF.

This chain links TRBV14 with TRBJ2-2; perhaps TRBD2 as D (6 bases). CDR1 SGHDN and CDR2 FVKESK come from the germline V gene. CDR3 length equals 17 residues. With 5 bases removed from V and 1 base from J, the gap between germline ends came to 17 bases. This CDR3 is CASSIGRLRGNTGELFF. Here the CDR3 DNA reads TGTGCCAGCAGCATAGGGAGGCTTCGAGGGAACACCGGGGAGCTGTTTTTT.